These T cell receptor beta chains were read from a single sample in a study of T cell repertoires in cytomegalovirus infection. From the reads, TCRdb called clonotypes with MiXCR, one entry per CDR3 protein. The table lists some 130,000 distinct CDR3 sequences, 8.8% of them singletons. The sequenced sample was PBMCs. Receptor source: a human donor in good health (CMV status not recorded). Some clones in this sample may be carry-over from other donors' samples. CDR3s include the opening cysteine and the closing phenylalanine or tryptophan. The order of the fields is D gene, J gene, clone size, V gene, CDR3 DNA, CDR3 protein. The D gene is left open where the match is weak. Some rows mark clone size as missing; the rest say once, few, many or name a class of expanded clone.

>-|TRBJ2-2|-|TRBV25-1
TGTGCCAGCAACTACGCCGGTGAAACCGGGGAGCTGTTTTTT
CASNYAGETGELFF
>-|TRBJ1-2|many|TRBV7-2
TGTGCCAGCAGCTTACCCGGTCGCGGGTCGGGTGGCTACACCTTC
CASSLPGRGSGGYTF
>TRBD2|TRBJ2-5|many|TRBV7-2
TGTGCCAGCAGCTCTACCGCACTAGCGGGGGGAGGGACCCAGTACTTC
CASSSTALAGGGTQYF
>TRBD2|TRBJ2-1|many|TRBV24-1
TGTGCCACCAGTGATTTTGTGACTAGCGGGGGGAACTCCTACAATGAGCAGTTCTTC
CATSDFVTSGGNSYNEQFF
>TRBD2|TRBJ2-7|many|TRBV5-1
TGCGCCAGCAGCCAAGGACTAGCGGGGGAGGAACTCGAGCAGTACTTC
CASSQGLAGEELEQYF
>TRBD1|TRBJ1-2|many|TRBV12-3/TRBV12-4
TGTGCCAGCAGTCCACCAAACAGGGGAGGCTATGGCTACACCTTC
CASSPPNRGGYGYTF
>-|TRBJ2-1|many|TRBV6-6
TGTGCCAGCAGTTACTCGGAGGCGGGCTACAATGAGCAGTTCTTC
CASSYSEAGYNEQFF
>-|TRBJ2-4|-|TRBV20-1
TGCAGTGCTAGAGGGCAGGACGCCAAAAACATTCAGTACTTC
CSARGQDAKNIQYF
>-|TRBJ2-2|many|TRBV11-3
TGTGCCAGCAGTAAATCCGGGACACTAAACACCGGGGAGCTGTTTTTT
CASSKSGTLNTGELFF
>TRBD1|TRBJ1-3|many|TRBV28
TGTGCCAGCAGTTCGACAGGGGATGGAAACACCATATATTTT
CASSSTGDGNTIYF
>-|TRBJ1-4|-|TRBV5-1
TGCGCCAACAGCCTGACAACAACTAATGAAAAACTGTTTTTT
CANSLTTTNEKLFF
>-|TRBJ1-1|many|TRBV5-1
TGCGCCAGCGGCTATTCGAACACTGAAGCTTTCTTT
CASGYSNTEAFF
>-|TRBJ1-1|-|TRBV5-1
TGCGCCAGCAGCTTGAGCCCCCCTGGCAGGGGAGGGAACACTGAAGCTTTCTTT
CASSLSPPGRGGNTEAFF
>-|TRBJ1-2|-|TRBV19
TGTGCCAGTAGTGGCCCGGGGATTTATGGCTACACCTTC
CASSGPGIYGYTF
>-|TRBJ1-5|-|TRBV28
TGTGCCAGCAGTTCCGCTGGGGGGAATCAGCCCCAGCATTTT
CASSSAGGNQPQHF
>-|TRBJ1-1|-|TRBV12-3/TRBV12-4
TGTGCCAGCAGCCGACAGGCACCGACCTTT
CASSRQAPTF
>-|TRBJ2-7|many|TRBV5-4
TGTGCCAGCAGCCTTGTAGGGGGAAGCTCCTACGAGCAGTACTTC
CASSLVGGSSYEQYF
>TRBD2|TRBJ2-3|few|TRBV7-2
TGTGCCAGCAGCCCAGGGACTAGCGGGAGCACAGATACGCAGTATTTT
CASSPGTSGSTDTQYF
>-|TRBJ2-5|few|TRBV5-4
TGTGCCAGCAGCTTGGGACGGGTAGAGACCCAGTACTTC
CASSLGRVETQYF
>-|TRBJ2-1|-|TRBV2
TGTGCCAGCAGTGAGATCCGGGAATACAATGAGCAGTTCTTC
CASSEIREYNEQFF
>TRBD1|TRBJ2-1|-|TRBV29-1
TGCAGCGTTGAAGGGCAGGGGGCTTGGAATGAGCAGTTCTTC
CSVEGQGAWNEQFF
>TRBD1|TRBJ1-2|many|TRBV19
TGTGCCAGTACCGCCCGGACAGGCGAAGGAATCTACACCTTC
CASTARTGEGIYTF
>-|TRBJ2-5|many|TRBV7-2
TGTGCCAGCAGCTTAGTACCTGAGACCCAGTACTTC
CASSLVPETQYF
>-|TRBJ1-1|many|TRBV5-4
TGTGCCAGCAGCCCGGCCGGGGTCCCAATTGAAGCTTTCTTT
CASSPAGVPIEAFF
>-|TRBJ1-1|few|TRBV7-4
TGTGCCAGCAGTGGACACACGAACACTGAAGCTTTCTTT
CASSGHTNTEAFF
>TRBD1|TRBJ2-1|many|TRBV19
TGTGCCAGCGCGACCCAGGGGGCGCAAAATGAGCAGTTCTTC
CASATQGAQNEQFF
>TRBD1|TRBJ1-5|few|TRBV28
TGTGCCAGCAGCTCGGCAGGACAGGGTTTAGGTCAGCCCCAGCATTTT
CASSSAGQGLGQPQHF
>TRBD2|TRBJ2-7|many|TRBV29-1
TGCAGCGTTGGTTTTACTAGCGGATCCTACGAGCAGTACTTC
CSVGFTSGSYEQYF
>-|TRBJ1-1|few|TRBV29-1
TGCAGCGTCCGGGCCCCTGGGGGTTACACTGAAGCTTTCTTT
CSVRAPGGYTEAFF
>TRBD1|TRBJ1-1|-|TRBV5-1
TGCGCCAGCAGCCACGGGGACAGGAACACTGAAGCTTTCTTT
CASSHGDRNTEAFF
>TRBD2|TRBJ2-1|many|TRBV12-3/TRBV12-4
TGTGCCAGCAGAGCGGGGGTACCTAATGGTGAGCAGTTCTTC
CASRAGVPNGEQFF
>TRBD1|TRBJ2-6|few|TRBV5-4
TGTGCCAGCAGCTTCGGTATGGGACAGGTCCGCTCTGGGGCCAACGTCCTGACTTTC
CASSFGMGQVRSGANVLTF
>-|TRBJ2-1|many|TRBV2
TGTGCCAGCAGTGTTTTGTTTGGGGACTCCTACAATGAGCAGTTCTTC
CASSVLFGDSYNEQFF